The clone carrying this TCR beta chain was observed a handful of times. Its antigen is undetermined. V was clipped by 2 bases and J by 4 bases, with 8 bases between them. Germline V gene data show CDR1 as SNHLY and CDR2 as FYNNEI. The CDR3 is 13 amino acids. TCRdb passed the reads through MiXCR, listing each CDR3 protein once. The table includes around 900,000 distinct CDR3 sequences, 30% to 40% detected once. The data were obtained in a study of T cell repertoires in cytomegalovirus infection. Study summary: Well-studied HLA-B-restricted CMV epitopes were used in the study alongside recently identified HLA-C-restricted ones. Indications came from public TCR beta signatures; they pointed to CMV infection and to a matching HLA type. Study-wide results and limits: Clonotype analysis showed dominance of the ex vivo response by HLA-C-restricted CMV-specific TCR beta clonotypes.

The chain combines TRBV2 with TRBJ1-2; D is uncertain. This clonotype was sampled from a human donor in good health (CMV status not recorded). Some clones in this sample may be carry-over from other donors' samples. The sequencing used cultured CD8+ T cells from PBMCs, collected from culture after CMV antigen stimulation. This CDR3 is CASSEIQRYGYTF. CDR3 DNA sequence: TGTGCCAGCAGTGAAATACAGCGCTATGGCTACACCTTC.